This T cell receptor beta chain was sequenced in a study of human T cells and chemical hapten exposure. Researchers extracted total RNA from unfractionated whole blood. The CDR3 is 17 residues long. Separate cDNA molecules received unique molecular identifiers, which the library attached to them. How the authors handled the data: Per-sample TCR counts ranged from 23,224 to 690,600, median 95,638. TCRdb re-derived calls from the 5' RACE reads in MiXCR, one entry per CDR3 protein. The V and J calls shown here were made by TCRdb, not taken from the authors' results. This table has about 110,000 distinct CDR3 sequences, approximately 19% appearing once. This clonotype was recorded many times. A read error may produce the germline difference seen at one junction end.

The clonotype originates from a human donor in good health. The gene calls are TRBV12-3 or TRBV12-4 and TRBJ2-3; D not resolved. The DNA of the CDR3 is TGTGCCAGCAGCTTAGGAAGTACGGGCTCGAACGGGGATACGCAGTATTTT. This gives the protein CASSLGSTGSNGDTQYF.